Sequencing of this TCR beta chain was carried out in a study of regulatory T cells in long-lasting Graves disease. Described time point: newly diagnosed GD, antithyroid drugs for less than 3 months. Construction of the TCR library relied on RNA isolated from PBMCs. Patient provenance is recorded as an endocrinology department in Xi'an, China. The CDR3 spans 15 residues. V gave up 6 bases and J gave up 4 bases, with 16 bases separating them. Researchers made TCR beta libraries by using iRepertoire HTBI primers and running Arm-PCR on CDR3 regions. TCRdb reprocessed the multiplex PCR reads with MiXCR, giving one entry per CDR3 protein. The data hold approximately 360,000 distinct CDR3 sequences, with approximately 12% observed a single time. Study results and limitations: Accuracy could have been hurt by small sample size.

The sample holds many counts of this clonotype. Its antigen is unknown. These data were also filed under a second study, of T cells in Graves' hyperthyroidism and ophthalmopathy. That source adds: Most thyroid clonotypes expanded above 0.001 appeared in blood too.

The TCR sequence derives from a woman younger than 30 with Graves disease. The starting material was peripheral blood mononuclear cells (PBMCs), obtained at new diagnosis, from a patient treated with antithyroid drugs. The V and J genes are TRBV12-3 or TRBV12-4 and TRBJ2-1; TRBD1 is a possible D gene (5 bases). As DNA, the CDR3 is TGTGCCAGCAGCTATAGGACACGCGAATACAATGAGCAGTTCTTC. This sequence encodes CASSYRTREYNEQFF.